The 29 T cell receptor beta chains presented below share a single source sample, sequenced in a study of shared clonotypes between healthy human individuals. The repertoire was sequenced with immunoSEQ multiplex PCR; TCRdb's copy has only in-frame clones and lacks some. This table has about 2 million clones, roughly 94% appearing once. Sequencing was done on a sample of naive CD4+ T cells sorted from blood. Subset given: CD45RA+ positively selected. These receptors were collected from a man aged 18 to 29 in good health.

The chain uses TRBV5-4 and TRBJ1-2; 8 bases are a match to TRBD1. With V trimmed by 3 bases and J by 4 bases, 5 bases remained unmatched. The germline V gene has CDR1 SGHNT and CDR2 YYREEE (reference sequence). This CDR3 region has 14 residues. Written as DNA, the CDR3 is TGTGCCAGCAGCTGGGGGACAGGATCCTATGGCTACACCTTC. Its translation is CASSWGTGSYGYTF.

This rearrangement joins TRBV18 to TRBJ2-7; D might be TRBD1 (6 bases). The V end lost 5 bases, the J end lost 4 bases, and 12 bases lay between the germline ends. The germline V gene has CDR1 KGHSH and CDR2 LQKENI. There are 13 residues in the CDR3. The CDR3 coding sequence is TGTGCCAGCTCAGCCGGACAGAGGTACGAGCAGTACTTC. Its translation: CASSAGQRYEQYF.

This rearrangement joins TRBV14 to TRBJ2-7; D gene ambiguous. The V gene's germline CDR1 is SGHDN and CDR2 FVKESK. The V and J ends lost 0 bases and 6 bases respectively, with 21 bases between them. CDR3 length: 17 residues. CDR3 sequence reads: CASSQEYRTQLRREQYF. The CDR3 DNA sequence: TGTGCCAGCAGCCAAGAGTATAGAACACAGCTAAGGCGCGAGCAGTACTTC.

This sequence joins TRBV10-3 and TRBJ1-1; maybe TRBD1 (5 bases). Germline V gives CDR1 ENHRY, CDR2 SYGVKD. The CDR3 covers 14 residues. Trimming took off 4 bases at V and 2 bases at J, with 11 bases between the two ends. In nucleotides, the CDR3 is TGTGCCATCAGTGGTGACAGAGTTAACACTGAAGCTTTCTTT. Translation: CAISGDRVNTEAFF.

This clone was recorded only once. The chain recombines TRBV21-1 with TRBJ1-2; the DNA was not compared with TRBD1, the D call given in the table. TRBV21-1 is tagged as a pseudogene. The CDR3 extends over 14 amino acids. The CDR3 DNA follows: TGTGCCAGCAACAAATCAGGGGGAGGCTATGGCTACACCTTC. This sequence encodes CASNKSGGGYGYTF.

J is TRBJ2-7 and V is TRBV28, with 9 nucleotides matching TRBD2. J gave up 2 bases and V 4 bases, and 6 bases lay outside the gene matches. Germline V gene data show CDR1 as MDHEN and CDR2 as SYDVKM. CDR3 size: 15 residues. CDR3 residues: CASSSGGGGPYEQYF. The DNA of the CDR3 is TGTGCCAGCAGTTCTGGCGGGGGGGGACCCTACGAGCAGTACTTC.

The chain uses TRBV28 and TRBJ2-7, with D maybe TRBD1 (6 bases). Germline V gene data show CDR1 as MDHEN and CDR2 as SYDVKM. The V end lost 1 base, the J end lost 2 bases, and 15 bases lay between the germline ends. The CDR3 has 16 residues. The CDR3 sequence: CASSLSGRTVPYEQYF. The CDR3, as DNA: TGTGCCAGCAGTTTATCTGGGCGGACAGTGCCCTACGAGCAGTACTTC.

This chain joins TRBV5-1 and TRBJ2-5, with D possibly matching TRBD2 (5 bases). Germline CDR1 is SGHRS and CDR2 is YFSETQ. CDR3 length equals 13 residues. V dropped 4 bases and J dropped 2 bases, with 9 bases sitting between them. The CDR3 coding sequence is TGCGCCAGCAGCCGGGAAGGACAAGAGACCCAGTACTTC. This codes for CASSREGQETQYF.

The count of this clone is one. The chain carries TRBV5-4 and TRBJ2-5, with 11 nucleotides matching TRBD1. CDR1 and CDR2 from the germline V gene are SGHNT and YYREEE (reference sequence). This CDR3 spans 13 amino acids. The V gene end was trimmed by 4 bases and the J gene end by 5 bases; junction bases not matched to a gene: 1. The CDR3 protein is CASSRTGGETQYF. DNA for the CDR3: TGTGCCAGCAGCCGGACAGGGGGCGAGACCCAGTACTTC.

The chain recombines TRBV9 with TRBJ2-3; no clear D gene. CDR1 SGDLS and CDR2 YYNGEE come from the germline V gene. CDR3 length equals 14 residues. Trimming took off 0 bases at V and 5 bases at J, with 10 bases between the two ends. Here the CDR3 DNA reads TGTGCCAGCAGCGTAGCCTGGGCCCGAGATACGCAGTATTTT. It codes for CASSVAWARDTQYF.

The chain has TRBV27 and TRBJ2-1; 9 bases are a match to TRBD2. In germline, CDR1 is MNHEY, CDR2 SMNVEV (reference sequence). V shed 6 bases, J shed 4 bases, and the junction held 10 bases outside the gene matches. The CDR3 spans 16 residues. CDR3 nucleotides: TGTGCCAGCAGGCGATTAGCGGGGGCCCTATACAATGAGCAGTTCTTC. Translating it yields CASRRLAGALYNEQFF.

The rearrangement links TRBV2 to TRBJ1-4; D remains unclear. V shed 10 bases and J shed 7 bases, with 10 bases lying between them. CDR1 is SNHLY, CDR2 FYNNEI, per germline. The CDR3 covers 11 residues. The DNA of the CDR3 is TGTGCCACGGCGGGAGGTGAAAAACTGTTTTTT. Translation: CATAGGEKLFF.

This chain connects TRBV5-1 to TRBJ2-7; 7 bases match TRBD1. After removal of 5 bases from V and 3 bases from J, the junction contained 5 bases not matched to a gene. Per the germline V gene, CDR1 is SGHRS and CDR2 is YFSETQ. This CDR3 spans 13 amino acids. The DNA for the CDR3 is TGCGCCAGCAGACTGACAGGGTTCTACGAGCAGTACTTC. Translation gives CASRLTGFYEQYF. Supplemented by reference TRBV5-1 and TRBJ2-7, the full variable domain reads KAGVTQTPRYLIKTRGQQVTLSCSPISGHRSVSWYQQTPGQGLQFLFEYFSETQRNKGNFPGRFSGRQFSNSRSEMNVSTLELGDSALYLCASRLTGFYEQYFGPGTRLTVT.

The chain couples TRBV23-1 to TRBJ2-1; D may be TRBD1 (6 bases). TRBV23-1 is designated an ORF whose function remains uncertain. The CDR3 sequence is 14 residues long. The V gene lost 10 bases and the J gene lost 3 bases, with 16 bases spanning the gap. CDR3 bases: TGCGCCAAGGACCGGGACACCCACTACAATGAGCAGTTCTTC. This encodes CAKDRDTHYNEQFF.

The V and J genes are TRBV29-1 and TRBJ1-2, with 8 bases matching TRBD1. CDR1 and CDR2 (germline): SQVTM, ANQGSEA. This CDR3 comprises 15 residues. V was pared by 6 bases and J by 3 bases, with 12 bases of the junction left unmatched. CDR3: CSVPVGQGTHYGYTF. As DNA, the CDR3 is TGCAGCGTCCCAGTCGGACAGGGCACCCACTATGGCTACACCTTC.

The CDR3 sequence is CASSFRGQNYGYTF. CDR3 in DNA: TGCGCCAGCAGCTTTAGGGGACAAAACTATGGCTACACCTTC. V is TRBV5-1 and J is TRBJ1-2; D is perhaps TRBD1 (6 bases). Trimming stripped 2 bases from V and 2 bases from J, with 10 bases between. The length of the CDR3 is 14 residues. Looked up from germline, CDR1 is SGHRS and CDR2 is YFSETQ.

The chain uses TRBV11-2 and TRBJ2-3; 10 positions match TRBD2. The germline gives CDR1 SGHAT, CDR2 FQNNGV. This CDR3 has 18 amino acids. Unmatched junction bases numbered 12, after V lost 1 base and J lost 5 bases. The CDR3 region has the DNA TGTGCCAGCAGCTTAGCGGTTCGGGCTAGCGGGGGTGTAGATACGCAGTATTTT. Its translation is CASSLAVRASGGVDTQYF.

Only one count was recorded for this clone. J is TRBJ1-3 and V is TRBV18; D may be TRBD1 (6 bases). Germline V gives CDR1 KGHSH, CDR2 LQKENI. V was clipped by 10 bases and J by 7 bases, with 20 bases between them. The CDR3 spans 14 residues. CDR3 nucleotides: TGTGCCACCGTACGCGACAGGCTGTGGAACACCATATATTTT. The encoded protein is CATVRDRLWNTIYF.

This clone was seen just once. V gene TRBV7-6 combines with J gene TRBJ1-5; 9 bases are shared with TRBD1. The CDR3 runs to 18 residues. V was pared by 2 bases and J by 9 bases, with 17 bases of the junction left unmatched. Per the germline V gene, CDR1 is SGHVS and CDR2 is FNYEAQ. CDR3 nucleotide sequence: TGTGCCAGCAGCTTAAATCCATCCTACGACAGGGGGATAGGGCCCCAGCATTTT. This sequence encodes CASSLNPSYDRGIGPQHF.

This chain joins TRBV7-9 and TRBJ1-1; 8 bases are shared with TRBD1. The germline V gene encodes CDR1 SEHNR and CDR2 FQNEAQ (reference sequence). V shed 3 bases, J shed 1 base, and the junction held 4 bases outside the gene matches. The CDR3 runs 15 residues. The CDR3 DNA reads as TGTGCCAGCAGCTTCCCAGGGGGCCCGAACACTGAAGCTTTCTTT. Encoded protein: CASSFPGGPNTEAFF.

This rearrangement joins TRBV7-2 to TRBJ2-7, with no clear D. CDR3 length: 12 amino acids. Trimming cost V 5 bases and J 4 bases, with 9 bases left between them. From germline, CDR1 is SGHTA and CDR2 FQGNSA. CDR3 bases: TGTGCCAGCAGCCAGTGGCGTTACGAGCAGTACTTC. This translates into CASSQWRYEQYF. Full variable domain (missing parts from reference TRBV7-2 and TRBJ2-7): GAGVSQSPSNKVTEKGKDVELRCDPISGHTALYWYRQSLGQGLEFLIYFQGNSAPDKSGLPSDRFSAERTGGSVSTLTIQRTQQEDSAVYLCASSQWRYEQYFGPGTRLTVT.

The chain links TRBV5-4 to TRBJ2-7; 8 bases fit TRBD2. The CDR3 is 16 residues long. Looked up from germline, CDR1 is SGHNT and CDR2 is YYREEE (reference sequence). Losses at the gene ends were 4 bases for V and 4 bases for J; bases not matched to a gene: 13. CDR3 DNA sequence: TGTGCCAGCAGCCCGGGGGGGCAGCGGGGCCTTTACGAGCAGTACTTC. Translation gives CASSPGGQRGLYEQYF.

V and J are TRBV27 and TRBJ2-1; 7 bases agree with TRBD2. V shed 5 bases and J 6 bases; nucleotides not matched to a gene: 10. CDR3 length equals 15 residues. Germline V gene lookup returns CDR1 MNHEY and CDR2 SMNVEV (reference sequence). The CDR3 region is CASSTVAGTPNEQFF. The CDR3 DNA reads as TGTGCCAGCAGTACGGTAGCGGGTACTCCCAATGAGCAGTTCTTC.

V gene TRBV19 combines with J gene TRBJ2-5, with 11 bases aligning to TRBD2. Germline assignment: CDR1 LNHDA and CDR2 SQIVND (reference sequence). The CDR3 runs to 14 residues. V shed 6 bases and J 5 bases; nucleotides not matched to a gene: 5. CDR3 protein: CASRPLAGAETQYF. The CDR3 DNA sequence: TGTGCCAGTAGGCCACTAGCGGGAGCGGAGACCCAGTACTTC.

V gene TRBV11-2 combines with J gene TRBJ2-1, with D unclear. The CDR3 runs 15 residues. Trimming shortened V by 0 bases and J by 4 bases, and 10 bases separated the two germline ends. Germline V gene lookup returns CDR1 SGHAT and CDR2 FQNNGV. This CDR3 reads CASSLDFAAYNEQFF. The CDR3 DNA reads TGTGCCAGCAGCTTAGATTTCGCAGCTTACAATGAGCAGTTCTTC.

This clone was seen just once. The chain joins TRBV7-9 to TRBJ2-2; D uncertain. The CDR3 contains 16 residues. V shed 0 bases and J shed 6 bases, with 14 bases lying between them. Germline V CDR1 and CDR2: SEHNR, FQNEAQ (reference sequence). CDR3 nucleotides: TGTGCCAGCAGCTTAGCTTTGGGGAAGGTGCCCGGGGAGCTGTTTTTT. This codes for CASSLALGKVPGELFF.

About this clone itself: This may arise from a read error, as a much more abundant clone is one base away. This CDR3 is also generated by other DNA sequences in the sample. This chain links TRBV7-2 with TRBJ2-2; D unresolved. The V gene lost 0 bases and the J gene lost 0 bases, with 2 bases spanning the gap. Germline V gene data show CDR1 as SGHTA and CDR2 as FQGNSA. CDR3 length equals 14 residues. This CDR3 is CASSLAPNTGELFF. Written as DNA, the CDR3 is TGTGCCAGCAGCTTAGCTCCGAACACCGGGGAGCTGTTTTTT.

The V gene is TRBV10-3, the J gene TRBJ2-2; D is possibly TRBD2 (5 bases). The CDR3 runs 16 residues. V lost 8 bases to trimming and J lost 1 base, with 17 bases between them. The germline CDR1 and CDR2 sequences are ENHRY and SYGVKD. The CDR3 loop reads CAILAGPGLNTGELFF. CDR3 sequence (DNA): TGTGCCATCCTGGCCGGACCGGGGTTGAACACCGGGGAGCTGTTTTTT.

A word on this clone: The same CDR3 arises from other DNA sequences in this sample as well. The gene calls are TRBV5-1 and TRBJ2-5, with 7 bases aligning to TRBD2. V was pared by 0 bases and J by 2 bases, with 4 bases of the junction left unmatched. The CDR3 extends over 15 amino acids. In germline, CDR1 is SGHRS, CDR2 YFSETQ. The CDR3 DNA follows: TGCGCCAGCAGCTTGGAGCCTAGCGGACAAGAGACCCAGTACTTC. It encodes CASSLEPSGQETQYF.